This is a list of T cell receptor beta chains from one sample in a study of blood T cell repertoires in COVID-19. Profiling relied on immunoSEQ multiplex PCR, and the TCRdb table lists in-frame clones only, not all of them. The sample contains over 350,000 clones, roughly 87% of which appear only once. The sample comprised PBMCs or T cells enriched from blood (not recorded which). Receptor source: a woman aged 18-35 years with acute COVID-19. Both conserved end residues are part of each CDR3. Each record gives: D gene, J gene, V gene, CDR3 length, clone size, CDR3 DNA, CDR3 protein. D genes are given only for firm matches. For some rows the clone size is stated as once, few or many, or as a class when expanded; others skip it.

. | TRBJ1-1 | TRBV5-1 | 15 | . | TGCGCCAGCAGCACCCTACAGGGAGTGGGCACTGAAGCTTTCTTT | CASSTLQGVGTEAFF
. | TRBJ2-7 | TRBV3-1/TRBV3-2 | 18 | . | TGTGCCAGCAGCCAAGTTACTCCGACAGGAACCAAGCCCTACGAGCAGTACTTC | CASSQVTPTGTKPYEQYF
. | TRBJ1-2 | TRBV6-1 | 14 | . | TGTGCCAGCAGTGAACTGGCAGGCCCAGGTGGCTACACCTTC | CASSELAGPGGYTF
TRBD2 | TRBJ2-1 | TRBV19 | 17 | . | TGTGCCAGTGCTATGACTAGCGGGGGCTACTCCTACAATGAGCAGTTCTTC | CASAMTSGGYSYNEQFF
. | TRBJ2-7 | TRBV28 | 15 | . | TGTGCCAGCAGTCTCCACCAACTAGCAGGGGGCGAGCAGTACTTC | CASSLHQLAGGEQYF
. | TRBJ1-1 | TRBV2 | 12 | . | TGTGCCAGCAGCGGGGACATAACTGAAGCTTTCTTT | CASSGDITEAFF
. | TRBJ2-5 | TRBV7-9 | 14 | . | TGTGCCAGCAGCTTAGCGACTGGGGCAGAGACCCAGTACTTC | CASSLATGAETQYF
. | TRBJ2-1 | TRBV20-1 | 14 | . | TGCAGTGCTAGTATTCTAGCTAGGGTCAATGAGCAGTTCTTC | CSASILARVNEQFF
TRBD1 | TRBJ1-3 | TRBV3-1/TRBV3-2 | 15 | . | TGTGCCAGCAGCCTACAGGGGGCATTTGGAAACACCATATATTTT | CASSLQGAFGNTIYF
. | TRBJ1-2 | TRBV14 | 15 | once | TGTGCCAGCAGCCAAAAGAAGTCAGGGGCGCAGGGCTACACCTTC | CASSQKKSGAQGYTF
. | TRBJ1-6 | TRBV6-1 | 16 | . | TGTGCCAGCAGTGAAGCAAGCGGGATCGGTAATTCACCCCTCCACTTT | CASSEASGIGNSPLHF
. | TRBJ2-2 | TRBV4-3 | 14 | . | TGCGCCAGCAGCGTCCGGGACTACACCGGGGAGCTGTTTTTT | CASSVRDYTGELFF
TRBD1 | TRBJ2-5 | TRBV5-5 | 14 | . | TGTGCCAGCAGCTTAGGACAGGGAAGGGAGACCCAGTACTTC | CASSLGQGRETQYF
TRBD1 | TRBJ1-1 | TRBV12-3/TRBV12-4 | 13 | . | TGTGCCAGCAGTTTATCAGGGGGCGAAGGTGCTTTCTTT | CASSLSGGEGAFF
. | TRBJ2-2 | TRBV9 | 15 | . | TGTGCCAGCAGCGTAGTTGACAGTCTCACCGGGGAGCTGTTTTTT | CASSVVDSLTGELFF
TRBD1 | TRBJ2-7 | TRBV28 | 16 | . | TGTGCCAGCAGTTCGACCAAATTCCGGGACAGGGCCGAGCAGTACTTC | CASSSTKFRDRAEQYF
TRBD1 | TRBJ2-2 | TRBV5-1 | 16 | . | TGCGCCAGCAGCTTTATACCGGGACAGGTCGCCGGGGAGCTGTTTTTT | CASSFIPGQVAGELFF
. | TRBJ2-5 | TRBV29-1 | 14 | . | TGCAGCGTTTCCGGAGGGCTGGGGTTGAAGACCCAGTACTTC | CSVSGGLGLKTQYF
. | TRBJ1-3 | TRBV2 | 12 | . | TGTGCCAGGGATCTCGGGGGAAACACCATATATTTT | CARDLGGNTIYF
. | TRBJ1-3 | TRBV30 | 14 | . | TGTGCCTGGAGTGTCAGTTACTCTGGAAACACCATATATTTT | CAWSVSYSGNTIYF
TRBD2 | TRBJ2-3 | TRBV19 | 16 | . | TGTGCCAGTAAGGGACTAGCGGGGGATGGAGCAGATACGCAGTATTTT | CASKGLAGDGADTQYF
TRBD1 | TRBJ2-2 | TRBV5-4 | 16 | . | TGTGCCAGCAGCTTGAACAGGGGGCTTATCACCGGGGAGCTGTTTTTT | CASSLNRGLITGELFF
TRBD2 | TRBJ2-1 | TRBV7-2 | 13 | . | TGTGCCGGCTTAGCGGGAGATTACAGTGAGCAGTTCTTC | CAGLAGDYSEQFF
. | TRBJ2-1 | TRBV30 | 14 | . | TGTGCCTGGAGTCTGGGCGTAACCTACAATGAGCAGTTCTTC | CAWSLGVTYNEQFF
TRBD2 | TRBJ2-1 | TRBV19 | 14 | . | TGTGCCAGTATCGGGGGGAGGGCCCTCAATGAGCAGTTCTTC | CASIGGRALNEQFF
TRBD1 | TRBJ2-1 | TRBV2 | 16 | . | TGTGCCAGCAGTGAAGATACAACAGGGGCGTACAATGAGCAGTTCTTC | CASSEDTTGAYNEQFF
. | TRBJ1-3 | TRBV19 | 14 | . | TGTGCCAGTAGTACCCGGTCGTATGGAAACACCATATATTTT | CASSTRSYGNTIYF
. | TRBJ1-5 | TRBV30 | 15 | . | TGTGCCTGGTCCTCGTCGGGGATTAGCAATCAGCCCCAGCATTTT | CAWSSSGISNQPQHF
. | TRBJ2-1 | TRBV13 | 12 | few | TGTGCCAGCAGCAATCAAATGAATGAGCAGTTCTTC | CASSNQMNEQFF
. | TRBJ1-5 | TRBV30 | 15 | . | TGTGCCTGGAGTGTCGGAGTAGTTAATGATCAGCCCCAGCATTTT | CAWSVGVVNDQPQHF
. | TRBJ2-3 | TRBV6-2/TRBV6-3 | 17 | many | TGTGCCAGCAGTTACTCTCTCGGCGGTGTGGACACAGATACGCAGTATTTT | CASSYSLGGVDTDTQYF
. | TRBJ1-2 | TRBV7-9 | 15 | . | TGTGCCAGCAGCTTAGAGGCGGGGGCAAGCTATGGCTACACCTTC | CASSLEAGASYGYTF
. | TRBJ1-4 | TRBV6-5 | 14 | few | TGTGCCAGCAGTTACGGGGGGGCGGATGAAAAACTGTTTTTT | CASSYGGADEKLFF
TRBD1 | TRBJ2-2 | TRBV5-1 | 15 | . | TGCGCCAGCAGCTTACGGGGACAGTCCACCGGGGAGCTGTTTTTT | CASSLRGQSTGELFF
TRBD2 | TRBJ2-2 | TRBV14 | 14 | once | TGTGCCAGCAGCCAAGCTGTAGCGGGCGGGGAGCTGTTTTTT | CASSQAVAGGELFF
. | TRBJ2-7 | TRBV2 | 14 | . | TGTGCCAGCAGTGAATCAGGGTGGACCTACGAGCAGTACTTC | CASSESGWTYEQYF
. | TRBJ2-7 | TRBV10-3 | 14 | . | TGTGCCATCAGTGTGACAGAGGATTCCTACGAGCAGTACTTC | CAISVTEDSYEQYF
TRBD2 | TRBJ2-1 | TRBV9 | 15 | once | TGTGCCAGCAGCGTAAGCGGGAGGGCCGATAATGAGCAGTTCTTC | CASSVSGRADNEQFF
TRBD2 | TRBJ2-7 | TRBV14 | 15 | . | TGTGCCAGCAGCCAGGCTAGCGGGAGTGCCTACGAGCAGTACTTC | CASSQASGSAYEQYF
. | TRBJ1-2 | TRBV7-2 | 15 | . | TGTGCCAGCAGCTCCGGGACTAACCCTTCCTATGGCTACACCTTC | CASSSGTNPSYGYTF
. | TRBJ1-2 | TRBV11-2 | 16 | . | TGTGCCAGCAGCTTAGAAGGATTTTCAGGGGCATATGGCTACACCTTC | CASSLEGFSGAYGYTF
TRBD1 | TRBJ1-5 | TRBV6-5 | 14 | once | TGTGCCAGCAGTCCGGACAGGGGCAATCAGCCCCAGCATTTT | CASSPDRGNQPQHF
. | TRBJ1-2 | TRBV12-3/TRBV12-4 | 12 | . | TGTGCCAGCAGTAAAGGAGACTATGGCTACACCTTC | CASSKGDYGYTF
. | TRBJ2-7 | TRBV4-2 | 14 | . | TGTGCCAGCAGCCCTAAAGCTGGCTCCTACGAGCAGTACTTC | CASSPKAGSYEQYF
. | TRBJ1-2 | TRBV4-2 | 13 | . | TGTGCCAGCAGCCAAGGGGGAGGAAGTGGCTACACCTTC | CASSQGGGSGYTF
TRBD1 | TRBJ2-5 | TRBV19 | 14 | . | TGTGCCAGTAGTATGACAGGGATGAAGGAGACCCAGTACTTC | CASSMTGMKETQYF
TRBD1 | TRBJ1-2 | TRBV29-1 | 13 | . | TGCAGCGTTGATCGGCAGGGGGATATTGGCTACACCTTC | CSVDRQGDIGYTF
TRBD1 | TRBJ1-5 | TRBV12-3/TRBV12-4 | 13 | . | TGTGCCAGCAGCGACAGGGGGCTTCAGCCCCAGCATTTT | CASSDRGLQPQHF
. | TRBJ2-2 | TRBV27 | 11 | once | TGTGCCAGCAGTTTTGGACATCAGCTGTTTTTT | CASSFGHQLFF
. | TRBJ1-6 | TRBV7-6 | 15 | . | TGTGCCAGCAGGGAGAAGAGCTCCTATAATTCACCCCTCCACTTT | CASREKSSYNSPLHF
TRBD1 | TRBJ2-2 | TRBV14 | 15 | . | TGTGCCAGCAGCCAAGGGGACAGGATCACCGGGGAGCTGTTTTTT | CASSQGDRITGELFF
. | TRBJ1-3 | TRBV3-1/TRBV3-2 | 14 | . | TGTGCCAGCAGCCAAGCAGGGAGGGGAAACACCATATATTTT | CASSQAGRGNTIYF
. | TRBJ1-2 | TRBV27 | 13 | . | TGTGCCAGCAGTGCTAACCCTAACTATGGCTACACCTTC | CASSANPNYGYTF
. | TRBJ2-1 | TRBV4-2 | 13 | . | TGTGCCAGCAGCCAAGGTCGGTCCTATTTACAGTTCTTC | CASSQGRSYLQFF
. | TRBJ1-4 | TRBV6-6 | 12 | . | TGTGCCAGCAACCAGGGTTATGAAAAACTGTTTTTT | CASNQGYEKLFF
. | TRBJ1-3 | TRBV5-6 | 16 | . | TGTGCCAGCAGCTCGAAGACAGCTTTCTCTGGAAACACCATATATTTT | CASSSKTAFSGNTIYF
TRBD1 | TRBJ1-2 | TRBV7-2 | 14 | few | TGTGCCAGCAGCGGGCGACAGGGCGCGGGGGGCTACACCTTC | CASSGRQGAGGYTF
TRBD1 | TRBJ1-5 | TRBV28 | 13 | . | TGTGCCAGCAGGGGACAGTATAATCAGCCCCAGCATTTT | CASRGQYNQPQHF
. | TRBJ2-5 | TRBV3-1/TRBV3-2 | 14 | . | TGTGCCAGCAGCCAGGGGGGAGCGACTGAGACCCAGTACTTC | CASSQGGATETQYF
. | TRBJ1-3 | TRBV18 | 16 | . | TGTGCCAGCTCACCACCGATCGCTAGCTCTGGAAACACCATATATTTT | CASSPPIASSGNTIYF